This T cell receptor beta chain was sequenced for a study of blood T cell repertoires in COVID-19. Across the study: Italy, Spain and the United States were the sources of the convalescent and acute COVID-19 samples. T cells, B-cell-depleted T cells, or PBMCs provided the cDNA or gDNA that served as material.

How the authors handled the data: Quantification of nucleated cells was approximated via reference gene primer amplification. Some clones are missing from TCRdb's copy, which holds only in-frame ones; the method was immunoSEQ multiplex PCR. Clone size and V and J calls were adopted from that table, with D and trimming inferred from the DNA. The sample lists 13,000 or so clones, roughly 80% occurring once. Germline V gene data show CDR1 as SQVTM and CDR2 as ANQGSEA. This CDR3 contains 14 residues. The V and J ends lost 0 bases and 7 bases, in that order; junction bases with no gene match: 3. The chain employs TRBV29-1 and TRBJ1-4, with 9 bases identical to TRBD1. The sequenced sample consisted of peripheral blood. The receptor was isolated from a man aged 35-49 years with active or convalescent COVID-19. The CDR3 DNA follows: TGCAGCGTTGAAGAGGGACAGGGAGGTGAAAAACTGTTTTTT. Its protein product is CSVEEGQGGEKLFF.